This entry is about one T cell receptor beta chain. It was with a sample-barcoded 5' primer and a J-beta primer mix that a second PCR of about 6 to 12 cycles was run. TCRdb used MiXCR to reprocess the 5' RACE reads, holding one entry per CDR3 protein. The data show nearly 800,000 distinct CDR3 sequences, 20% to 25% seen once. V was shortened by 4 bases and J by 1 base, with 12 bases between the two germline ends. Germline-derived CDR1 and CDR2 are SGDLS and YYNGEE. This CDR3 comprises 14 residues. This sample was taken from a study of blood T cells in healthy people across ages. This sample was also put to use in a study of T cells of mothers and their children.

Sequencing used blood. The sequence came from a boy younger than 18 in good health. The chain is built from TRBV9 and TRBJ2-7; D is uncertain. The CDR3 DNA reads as TGTGCCAGCAGCCCTCGACTTTCGTCCTACGAGCAGTACTTC. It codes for CASSPRLSSYEQYF.